This TCR beta chain is from a study of identical twins. Findings and caveats of the study: Recombination models fit unrelated individuals' TCR alpha sharing but underestimated twins'. Researchers reported weaker excess twin sharing in beta out-of-frame sequences.

This clonotype was detected only a few times. Its antigen is as yet unknown. The germline gives CDR1 DFQATT, CDR2 SNEGSKA (reference sequence). The CDR3 length is 17 residues. V dropped 4 bases and J dropped 0 bases, with 19 bases sitting between them. A universal primer site was incorporated via template switching, and the cDNA contained unique molecular identifiers. In TCRdb, the 5' RACE reads were re-called with MiXCR into one record per CDR3 protein. The table shows 1.5 million to 2 million distinct CDR3 sequences, with roughly 35% occurring only once. The sequenced material came from cord blood. The receptor's source is a newborn girl in good health. The rearrangement uses TRBV20-1 and TRBJ2-1, with D tentatively TRBD2 (7 bases). Written as DNA, the CDR3 is TGCAGTGCTAATGGATGGAGGGGGGGCCTCTCCTACAATGAGCAGTTCTTC. Residues: CSANGWRGGLSYNEQFF.